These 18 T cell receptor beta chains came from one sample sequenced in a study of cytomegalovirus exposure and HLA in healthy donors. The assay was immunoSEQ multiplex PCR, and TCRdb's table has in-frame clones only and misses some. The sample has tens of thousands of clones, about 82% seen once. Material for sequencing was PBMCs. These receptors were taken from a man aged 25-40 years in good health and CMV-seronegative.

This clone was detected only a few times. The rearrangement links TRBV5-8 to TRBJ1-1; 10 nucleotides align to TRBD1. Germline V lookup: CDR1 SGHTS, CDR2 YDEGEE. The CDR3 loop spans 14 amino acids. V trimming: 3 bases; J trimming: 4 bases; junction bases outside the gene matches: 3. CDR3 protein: CASSWGQGTTEAFF. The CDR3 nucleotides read TGTGCCAGCAGCTGGGGACAGGGGACCACTGAAGCTTTCTTT.

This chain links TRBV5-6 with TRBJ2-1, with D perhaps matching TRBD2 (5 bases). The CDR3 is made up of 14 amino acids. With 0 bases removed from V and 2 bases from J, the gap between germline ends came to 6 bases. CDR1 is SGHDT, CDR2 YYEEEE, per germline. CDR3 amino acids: CASSLGGAYNEQFF. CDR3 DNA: TGTGCCAGCAGCTTGGGGGGAGCCTACAATGAGCAGTTCTTC. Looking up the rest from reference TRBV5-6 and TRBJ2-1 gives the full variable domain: DAGVTQSPTHLIKTRGQQVTLRCSPKSGHDTVSWYQQALGQGPQFIFQYYEEEERQRGNFPDRFSGHQFPNYSSELNVNALLLGDSALYLCASSLGGAYNEQFFGPGTRLTVL.

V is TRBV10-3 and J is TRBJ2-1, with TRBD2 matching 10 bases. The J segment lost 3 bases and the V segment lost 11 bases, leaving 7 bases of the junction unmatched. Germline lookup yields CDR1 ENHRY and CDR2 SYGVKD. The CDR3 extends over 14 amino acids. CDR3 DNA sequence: TGTGCCGTAAAAACTAGCGGGGACTACAATGAGCAGTTCTTC. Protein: CAVKTSGDYNEQFF.

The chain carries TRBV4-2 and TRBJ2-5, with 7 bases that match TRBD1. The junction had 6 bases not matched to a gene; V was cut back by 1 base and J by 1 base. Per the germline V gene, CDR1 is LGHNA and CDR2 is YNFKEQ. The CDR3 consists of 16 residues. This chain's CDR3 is CASSQGRGQTQETQYF. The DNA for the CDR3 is TGTGCCAGCAGCCAAGGCCGGGGACAGACCCAAGAGACCCAGTACTTC.

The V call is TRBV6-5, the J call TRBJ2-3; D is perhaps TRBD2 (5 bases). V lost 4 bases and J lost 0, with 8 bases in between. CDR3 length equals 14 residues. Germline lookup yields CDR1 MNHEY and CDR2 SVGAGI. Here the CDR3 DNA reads TGTGCCAGCAGTTTAGAGGGTAGCACAGATACGCAGTATTTT. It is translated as CASSLEGSTDTQYF.

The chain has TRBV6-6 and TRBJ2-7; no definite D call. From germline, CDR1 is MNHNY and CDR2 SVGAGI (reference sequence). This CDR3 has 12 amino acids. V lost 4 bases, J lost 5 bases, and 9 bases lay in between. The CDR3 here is CASSSRWDEQYF. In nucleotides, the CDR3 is TGTGCCAGCAGTTCCAGGTGGGACGAGCAGTACTTC.

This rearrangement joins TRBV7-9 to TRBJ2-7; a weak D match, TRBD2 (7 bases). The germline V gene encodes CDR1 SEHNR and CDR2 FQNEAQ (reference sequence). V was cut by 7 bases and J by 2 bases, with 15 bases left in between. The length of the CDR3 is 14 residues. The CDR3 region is CASKRGGMAYEQYV. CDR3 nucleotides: TGTGCCAGCAAGAGGGGGGGTATGGCCTACGAGCAGTACGTC.

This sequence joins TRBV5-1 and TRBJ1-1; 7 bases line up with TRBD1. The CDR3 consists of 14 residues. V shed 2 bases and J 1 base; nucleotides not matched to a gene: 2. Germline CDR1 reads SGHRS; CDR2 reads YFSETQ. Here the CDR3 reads CASSFPGGNTEAFF. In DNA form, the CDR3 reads TGCGCCAGCAGCTTTCCAGGGGGGAACACTGAAGCTTTCTTT.

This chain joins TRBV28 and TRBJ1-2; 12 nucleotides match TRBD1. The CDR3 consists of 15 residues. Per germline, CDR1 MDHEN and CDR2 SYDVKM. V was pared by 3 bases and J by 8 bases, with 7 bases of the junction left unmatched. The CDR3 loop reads CASSFAGQGAGGYTF. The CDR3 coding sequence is TGTGCCAGCAGTTTTGCGGGACAGGGGGCAGGAGGCTACACCTTC.

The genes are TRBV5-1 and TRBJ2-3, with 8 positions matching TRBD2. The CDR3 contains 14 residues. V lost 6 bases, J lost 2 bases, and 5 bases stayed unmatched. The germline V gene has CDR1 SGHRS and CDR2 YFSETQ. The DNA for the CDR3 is TGCGCCAGCAACTCGCGGGGGGACACAGATACGCAGTATTTT. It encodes CASNSRGDTDTQYF. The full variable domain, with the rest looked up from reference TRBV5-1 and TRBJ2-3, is KAGVTQTPRYLIKTRGQQVTLSCSPISGHRSVSWYQQTPGQGLQFLFEYFSETQRNKGNFPGRFSGRQFSNSRSEMNVSTLELGDSALYLCASNSRGDTDTQYFGPGTRLTVL.

CDR3: CASSLDPPDNEQFF. The CDR3 coding sequence is TGTGCCAGCAGCTTAGATCCTCCAGACAATGAGCAGTTCTTC. The rearrangement uses TRBV11-3 and TRBJ2-1; the D is unclear. Germline V gives CDR1 SGHNT, CDR2 YENEEA. The ends were cut back, 0 bases at V and 5 bases at J, with 8 bases in the middle. The length of the CDR3 is 14 residues.

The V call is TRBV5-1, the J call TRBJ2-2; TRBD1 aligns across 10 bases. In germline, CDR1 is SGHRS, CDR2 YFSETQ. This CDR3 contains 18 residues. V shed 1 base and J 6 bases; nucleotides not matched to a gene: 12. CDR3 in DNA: TGCGCCAGCAGCTTGACGGGACAGGGGTTTGCCCAGTCCGGGGAGCTGTTTTTT. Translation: CASSLTGQGFAQSGELFF.

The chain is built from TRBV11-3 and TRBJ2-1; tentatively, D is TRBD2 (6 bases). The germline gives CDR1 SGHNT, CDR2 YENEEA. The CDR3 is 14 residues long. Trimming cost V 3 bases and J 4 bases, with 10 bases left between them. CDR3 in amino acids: CASSLIGTYNEQFF. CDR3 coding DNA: TGTGCCAGCAGCTTGATCGGGACTTACAATGAGCAGTTCTTC.

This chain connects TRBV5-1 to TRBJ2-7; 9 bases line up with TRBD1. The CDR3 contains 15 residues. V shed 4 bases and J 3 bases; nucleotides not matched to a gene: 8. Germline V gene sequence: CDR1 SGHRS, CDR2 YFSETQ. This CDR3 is CASSQGQGLLYEQYF. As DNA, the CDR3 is TGCGCCAGCAGCCAGGGACAGGGCTTACTCTACGAGCAGTACTTC.

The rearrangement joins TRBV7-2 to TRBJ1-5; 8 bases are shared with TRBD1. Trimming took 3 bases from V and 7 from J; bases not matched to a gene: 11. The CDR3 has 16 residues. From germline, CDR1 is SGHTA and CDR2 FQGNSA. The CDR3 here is CASSFGRQGRGQPQHF. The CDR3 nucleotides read TGTGCCAGCAGCTTCGGACGACAGGGGAGAGGCCAGCCCCAGCATTTT.

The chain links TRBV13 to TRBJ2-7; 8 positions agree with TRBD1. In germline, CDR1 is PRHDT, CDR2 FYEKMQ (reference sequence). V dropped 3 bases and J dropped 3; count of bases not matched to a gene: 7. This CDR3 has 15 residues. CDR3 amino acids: CASSLRTGTVYEQYF. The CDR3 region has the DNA TGTGCCAGCAGCTTGCGGACAGGGACCGTCTACGAGCAGTACTTC.

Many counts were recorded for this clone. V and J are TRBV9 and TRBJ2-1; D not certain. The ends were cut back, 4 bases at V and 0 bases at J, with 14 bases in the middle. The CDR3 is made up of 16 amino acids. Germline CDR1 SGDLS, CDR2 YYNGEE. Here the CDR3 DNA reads TGTGCCAGCAGCCAGCCCCAGGCTCACTCCTACAATGAGCAGTTCTTC. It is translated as CASSQPQAHSYNEQFF.

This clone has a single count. The CDR3 DNA is TGTGCCAGCAGTTCCACAGGGGTTACGACCGGGGAGCTGTTTTTT. Residues: CASSSTGVTTGELFF. This chain uses TRBV28 with TRBJ2-2; 7 nucleotides align to TRBD1. Germline CDR1 MDHEN, CDR2 SYDVKM. V was pared by 4 bases and J by 5 bases, with 7 bases of the junction left unmatched. This CDR3 is built from 15 residues.